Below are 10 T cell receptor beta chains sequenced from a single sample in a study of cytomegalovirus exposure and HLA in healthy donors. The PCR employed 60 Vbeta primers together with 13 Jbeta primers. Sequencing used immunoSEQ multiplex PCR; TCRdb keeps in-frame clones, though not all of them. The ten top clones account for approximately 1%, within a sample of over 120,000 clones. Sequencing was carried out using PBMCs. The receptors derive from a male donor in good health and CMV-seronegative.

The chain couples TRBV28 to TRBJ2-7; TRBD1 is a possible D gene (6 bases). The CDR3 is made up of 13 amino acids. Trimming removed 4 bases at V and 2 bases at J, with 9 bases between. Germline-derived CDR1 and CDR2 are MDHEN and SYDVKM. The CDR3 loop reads CASSSGQTYEQYF. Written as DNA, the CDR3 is TGTGCCAGCAGTTCAGGACAGACCTACGAGCAGTACTTC.

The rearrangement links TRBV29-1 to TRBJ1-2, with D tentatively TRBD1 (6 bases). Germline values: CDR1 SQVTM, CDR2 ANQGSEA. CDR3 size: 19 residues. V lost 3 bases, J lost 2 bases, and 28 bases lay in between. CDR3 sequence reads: CSVDRLDVSTQGRNYGYTF. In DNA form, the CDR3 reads TGCAGCGTTGACCGGCTGGACGTCTCAACGCAGGGGAGAAACTATGGCTACACCTTC.

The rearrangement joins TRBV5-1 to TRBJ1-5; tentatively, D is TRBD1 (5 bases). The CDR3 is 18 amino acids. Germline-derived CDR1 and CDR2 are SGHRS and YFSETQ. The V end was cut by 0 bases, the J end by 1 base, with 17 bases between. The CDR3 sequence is CASSLGGKRGLSNQPQHF. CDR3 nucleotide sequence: TGCGCCAGCAGCTTGGGTGGGAAGCGGGGGTTGAGCAATCAGCCCCAGCATTTT.

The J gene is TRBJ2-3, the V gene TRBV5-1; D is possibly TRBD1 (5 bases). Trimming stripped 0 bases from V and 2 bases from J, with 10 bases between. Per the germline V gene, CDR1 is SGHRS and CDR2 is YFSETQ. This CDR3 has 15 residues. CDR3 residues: CASSLEQGLTDTQYF. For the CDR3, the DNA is TGCGCCAGCAGCTTGGAGCAGGGTCTCACAGATACGCAGTATTTT.

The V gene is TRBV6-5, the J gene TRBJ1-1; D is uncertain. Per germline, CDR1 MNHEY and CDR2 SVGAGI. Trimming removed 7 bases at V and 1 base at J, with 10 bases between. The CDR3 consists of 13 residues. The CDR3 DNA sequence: TGTGCCAGCACCGAACACCCGAACACTGAAGCTTTCTTT. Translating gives CASTEHPNTEAFF.

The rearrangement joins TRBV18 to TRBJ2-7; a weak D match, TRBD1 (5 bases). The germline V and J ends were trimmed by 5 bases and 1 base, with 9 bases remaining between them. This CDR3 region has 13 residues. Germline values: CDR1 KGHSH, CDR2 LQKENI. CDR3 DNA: TGTGCCAGCTCATCCCGACAGTCCTACGAGCAGTACTTC. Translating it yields CASSSRQSYEQYF.

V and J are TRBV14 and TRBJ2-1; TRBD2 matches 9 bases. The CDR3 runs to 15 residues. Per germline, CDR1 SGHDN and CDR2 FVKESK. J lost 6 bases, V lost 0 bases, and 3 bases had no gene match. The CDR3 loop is CASSQDGLARNEQFF. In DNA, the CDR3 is TGTGCCAGCAGCCAAGACGGACTAGCGCGCAATGAGCAGTTCTTC.

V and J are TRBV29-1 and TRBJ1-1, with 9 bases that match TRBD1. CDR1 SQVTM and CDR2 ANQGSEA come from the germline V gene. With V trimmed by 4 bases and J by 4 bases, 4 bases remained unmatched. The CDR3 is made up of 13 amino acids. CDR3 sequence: CSVGDRGSTEAFF. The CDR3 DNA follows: TGCAGCGTTGGTGACAGGGGGAGCACTGAAGCTTTCTTT.

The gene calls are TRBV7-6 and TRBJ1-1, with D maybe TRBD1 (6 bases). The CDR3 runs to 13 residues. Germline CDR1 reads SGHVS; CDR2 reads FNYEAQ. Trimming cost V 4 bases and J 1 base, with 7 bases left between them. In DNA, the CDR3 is TGTGCCAGCAGCTCGACAGGGAACACTGAAGCTTTCTTT. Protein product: CASSSTGNTEAFF.

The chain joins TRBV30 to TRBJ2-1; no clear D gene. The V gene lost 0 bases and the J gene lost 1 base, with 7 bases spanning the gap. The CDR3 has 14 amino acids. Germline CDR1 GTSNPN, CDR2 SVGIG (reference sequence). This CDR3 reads CAWSVLRSYNEQFF. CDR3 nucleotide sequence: TGTGCCTGGAGTGTTCTCAGGTCCTACAATGAGCAGTTCTTC. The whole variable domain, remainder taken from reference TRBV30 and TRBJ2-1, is SQTIHQWPATLVQPVGSPLSLECTVEGTSNPNLYWYRQAAGRGLQLLFYSVGIGQISSEVPQNLSASRPQDRQFILSSKKLLLSDSGFYLCAWSVLRSYNEQFFGPGTRLTVL.